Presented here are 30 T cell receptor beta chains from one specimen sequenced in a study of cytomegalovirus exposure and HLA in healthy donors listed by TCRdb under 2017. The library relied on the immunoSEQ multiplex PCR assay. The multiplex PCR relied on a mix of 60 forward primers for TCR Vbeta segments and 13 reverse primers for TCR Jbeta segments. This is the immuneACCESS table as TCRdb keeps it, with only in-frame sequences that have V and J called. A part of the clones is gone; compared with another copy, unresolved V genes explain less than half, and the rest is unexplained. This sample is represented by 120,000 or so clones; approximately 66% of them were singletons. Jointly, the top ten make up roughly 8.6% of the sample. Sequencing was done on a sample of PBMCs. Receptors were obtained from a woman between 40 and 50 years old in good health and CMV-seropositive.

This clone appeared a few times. The CDR3 DNA is TGTGCCAGCAGCTTCACAGGGGGATGGAACTATGGCTACACCTTC. This codes for CASSFTGGWNYGYTF. The chain is built from TRBV9 and TRBJ1-2; TRBD1 matches at 8 bases. J gave up 2 bases and V 4 bases, and 7 bases lay outside the gene matches. The CDR3 sequence is 15 residues long. Germline V gene data show CDR1 as SGDLS and CDR2 as YYNGEE.

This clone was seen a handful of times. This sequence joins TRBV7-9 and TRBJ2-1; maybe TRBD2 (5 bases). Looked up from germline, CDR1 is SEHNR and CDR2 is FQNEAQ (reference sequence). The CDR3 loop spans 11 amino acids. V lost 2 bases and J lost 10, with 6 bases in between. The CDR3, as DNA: TGTGCCAGCAGCTTACCGGGGGAGCAGTTCTTC. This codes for CASSLPGEQFF.

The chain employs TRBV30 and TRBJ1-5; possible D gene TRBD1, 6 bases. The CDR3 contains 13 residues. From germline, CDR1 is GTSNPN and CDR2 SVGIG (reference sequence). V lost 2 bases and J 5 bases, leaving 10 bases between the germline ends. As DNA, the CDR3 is TGTGCCTGGAGTTCAGGGGTGGATCAGCCCCAGCATTTT. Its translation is CAWSSGVDQPQHF.

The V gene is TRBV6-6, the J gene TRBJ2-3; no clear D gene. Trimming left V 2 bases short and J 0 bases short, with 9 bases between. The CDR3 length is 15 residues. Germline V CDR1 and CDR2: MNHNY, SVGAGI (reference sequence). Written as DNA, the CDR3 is TGTGCCAGCAGTTACCGCGCGGCTAGCACAGATACGCAGTATTTT. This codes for CASSYRAASTDTQYF.

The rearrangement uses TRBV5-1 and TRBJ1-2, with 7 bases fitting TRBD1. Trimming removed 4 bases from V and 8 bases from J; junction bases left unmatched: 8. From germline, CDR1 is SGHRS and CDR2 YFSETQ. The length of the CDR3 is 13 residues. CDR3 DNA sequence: TGCGCCAGCAGCGCGGGAGGGGGCTCAGGCTACACCTTC. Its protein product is CASSAGGGSGYTF.

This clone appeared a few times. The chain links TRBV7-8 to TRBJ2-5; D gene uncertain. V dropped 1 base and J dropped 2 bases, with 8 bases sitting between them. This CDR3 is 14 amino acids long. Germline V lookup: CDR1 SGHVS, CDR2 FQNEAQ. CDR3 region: CASSLVLQQETQYF. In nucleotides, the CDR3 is TGTGCCAGCAGCTTAGTTTTACAGCAAGAGACCCAGTACTTC. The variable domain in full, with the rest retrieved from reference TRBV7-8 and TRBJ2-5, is GAGVSQSPRYKVAKRGQDVALRCDPISGHVSLFWYQQALGQGPEFLTYFQNEAQLDKSGLPSDRFFAERPEGSVSTLKIQRTQQEDSAVYLCASSLVLQQETQYFGPGTRLLVL.

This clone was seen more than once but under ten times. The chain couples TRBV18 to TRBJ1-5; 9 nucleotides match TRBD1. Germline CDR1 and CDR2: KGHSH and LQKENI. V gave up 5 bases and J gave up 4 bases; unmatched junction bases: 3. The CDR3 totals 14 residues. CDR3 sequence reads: CASSRGQGNQPQHF. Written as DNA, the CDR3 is TGTGCCAGCTCAAGAGGACAGGGGAATCAGCCCCAGCATTTT.

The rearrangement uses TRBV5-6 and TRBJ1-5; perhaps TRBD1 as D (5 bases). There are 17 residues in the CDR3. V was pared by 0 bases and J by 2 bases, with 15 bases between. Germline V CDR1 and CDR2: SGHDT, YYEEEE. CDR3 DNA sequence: TGTGCCAGCAGCTTGGCCATGCAGGGCCTAGGCAATCAGCCCCAGCATTTT. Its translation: CASSLAMQGLGNQPQHF. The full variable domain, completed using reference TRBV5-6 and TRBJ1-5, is DAGVTQSPTHLIKTRGQQVTLRCSPKSGHDTVSWYQQALGQGPQFIFQYYEEEERQRGNFPDRFSGHQFPNYSSELNVNALLLGDSALYLCASSLAMQGLGNQPQHFGDGTRLSIL.

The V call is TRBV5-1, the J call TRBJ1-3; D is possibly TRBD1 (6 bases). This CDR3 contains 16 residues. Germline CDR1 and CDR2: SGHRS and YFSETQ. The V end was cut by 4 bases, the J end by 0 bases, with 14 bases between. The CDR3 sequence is CASSALDRSSGNTIYF. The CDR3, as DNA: TGCGCCAGCAGCGCTCTGGACAGAAGCTCTGGAAACACCATATATTTT.

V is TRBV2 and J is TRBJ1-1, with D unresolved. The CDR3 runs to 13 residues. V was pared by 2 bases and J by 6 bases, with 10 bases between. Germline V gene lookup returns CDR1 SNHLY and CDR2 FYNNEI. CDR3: CASSEFWAAEAFF. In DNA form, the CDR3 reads TGTGCCAGCAGTGAATTCTGGGCCGCTGAAGCTTTCTTT.

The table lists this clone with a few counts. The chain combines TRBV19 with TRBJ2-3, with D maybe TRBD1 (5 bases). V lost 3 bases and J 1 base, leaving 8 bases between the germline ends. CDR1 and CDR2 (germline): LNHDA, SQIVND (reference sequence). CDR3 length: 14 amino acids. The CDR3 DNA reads TGTGCCAGTAGTATTGACAGTGGCACAGATACGCAGTATTTT. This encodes CASSIDSGTDTQYF.

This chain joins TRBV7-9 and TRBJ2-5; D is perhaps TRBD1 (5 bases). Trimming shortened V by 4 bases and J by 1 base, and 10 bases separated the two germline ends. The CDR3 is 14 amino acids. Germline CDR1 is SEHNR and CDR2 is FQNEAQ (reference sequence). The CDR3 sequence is CASSSIQAQETQYF. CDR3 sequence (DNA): TGTGCCAGCAGCTCCATACAGGCCCAAGAGACCCAGTACTTC.

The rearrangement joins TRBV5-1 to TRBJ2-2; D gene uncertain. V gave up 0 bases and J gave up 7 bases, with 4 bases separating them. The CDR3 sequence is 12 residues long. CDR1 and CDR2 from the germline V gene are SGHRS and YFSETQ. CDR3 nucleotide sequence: TGCGCCAGCAGCTTGGTAAACGGGGAGCTGTTTTTT. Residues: CASSLVNGELFF.

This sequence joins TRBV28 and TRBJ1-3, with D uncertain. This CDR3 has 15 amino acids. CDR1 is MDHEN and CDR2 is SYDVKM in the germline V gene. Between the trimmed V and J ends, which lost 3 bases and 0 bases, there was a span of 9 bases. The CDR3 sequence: CASSLVFSSGNTIYF. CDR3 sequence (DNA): TGTGCCAGCAGTTTGGTATTCAGCTCTGGAAACACCATATATTTT.

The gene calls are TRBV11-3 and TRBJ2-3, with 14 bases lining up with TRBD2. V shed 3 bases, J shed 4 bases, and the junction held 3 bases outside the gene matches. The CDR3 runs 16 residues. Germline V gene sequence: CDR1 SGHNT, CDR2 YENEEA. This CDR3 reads CASSLGLAGASDTQYF. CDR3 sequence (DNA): TGTGCCAGCAGCTTGGGACTAGCGGGAGCGTCAGATACGCAGTATTTT.

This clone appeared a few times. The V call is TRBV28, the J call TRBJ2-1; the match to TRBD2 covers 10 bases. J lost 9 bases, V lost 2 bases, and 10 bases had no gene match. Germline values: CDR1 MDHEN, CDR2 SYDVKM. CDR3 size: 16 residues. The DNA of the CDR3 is TGTGCCAGCAGTTTAGGGGGGGGACTAGCGTTTAGTGAGCAGTTCTTC. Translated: CASSLGGGLAFSEQFF.

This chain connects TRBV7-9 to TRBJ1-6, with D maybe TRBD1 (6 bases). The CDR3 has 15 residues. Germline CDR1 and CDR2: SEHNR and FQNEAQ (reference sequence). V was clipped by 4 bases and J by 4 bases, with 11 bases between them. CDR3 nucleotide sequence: TGTGCCAGCAGCTCTGACAGGTTTTATAATTCACCCCTCCACTTT. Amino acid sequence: CASSSDRFYNSPLHF.

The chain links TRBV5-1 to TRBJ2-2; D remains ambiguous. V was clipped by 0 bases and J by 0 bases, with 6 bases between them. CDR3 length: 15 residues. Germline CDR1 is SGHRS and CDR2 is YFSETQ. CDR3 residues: CASSLVQSNTGELFF. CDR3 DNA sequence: TGCGCCAGCAGCTTGGTCCAGTCGAACACCGGGGAGCTGTTTTTT.

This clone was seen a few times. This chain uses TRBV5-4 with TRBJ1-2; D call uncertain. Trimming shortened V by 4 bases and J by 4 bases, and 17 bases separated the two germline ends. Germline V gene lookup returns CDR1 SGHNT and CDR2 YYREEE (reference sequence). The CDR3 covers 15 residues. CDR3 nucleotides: TGTGCCAGCAGCCCGGGTCGGGTGGCTCCCTATGGCTACACCTTC. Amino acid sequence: CASSPGRVAPYGYTF.

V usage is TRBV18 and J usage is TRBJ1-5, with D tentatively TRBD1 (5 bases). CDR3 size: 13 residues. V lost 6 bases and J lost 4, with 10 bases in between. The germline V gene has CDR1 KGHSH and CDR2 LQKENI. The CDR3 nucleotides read TGTGCCAGCTCGCGTCAGGGAAATCAGCCCCAGCATTTT. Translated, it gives CASSRQGNQPQHF.

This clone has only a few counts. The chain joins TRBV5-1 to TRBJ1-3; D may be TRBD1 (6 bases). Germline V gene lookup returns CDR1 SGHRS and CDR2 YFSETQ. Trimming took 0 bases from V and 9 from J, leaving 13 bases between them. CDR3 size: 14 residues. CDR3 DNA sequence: TGCGCCAGCAGCTTGGGGACAGCGGGGGGCACCATATATTTT. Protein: CASSLGTAGGTIYF.

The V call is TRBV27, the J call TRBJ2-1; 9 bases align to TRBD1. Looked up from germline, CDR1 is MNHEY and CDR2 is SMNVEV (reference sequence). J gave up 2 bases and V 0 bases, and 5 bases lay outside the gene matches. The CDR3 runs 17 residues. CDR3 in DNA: TGTGCCAGCAGTTTATCCCCGGACAGGGGTCCCTACAATGAGCAGTTCTTC. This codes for CASSLSPDRGPYNEQFF.

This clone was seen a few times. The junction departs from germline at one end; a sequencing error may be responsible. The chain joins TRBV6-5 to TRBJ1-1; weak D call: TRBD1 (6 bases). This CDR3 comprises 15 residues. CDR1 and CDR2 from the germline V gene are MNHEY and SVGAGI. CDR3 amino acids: CASSGTGTPNAEAFF. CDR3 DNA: TGTGCCAGCAGTGGAACCGGGACACCGAACGCTGAAGCTTTCTTT.

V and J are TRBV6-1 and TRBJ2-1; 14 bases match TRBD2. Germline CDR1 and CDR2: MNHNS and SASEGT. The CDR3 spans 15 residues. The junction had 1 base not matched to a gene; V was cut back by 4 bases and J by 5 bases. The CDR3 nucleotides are TGTGCCAGCAGTGGACTAGCGGGAGGGGACAATGAGCAGTTCTTC. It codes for CASSGLAGGDNEQFF.

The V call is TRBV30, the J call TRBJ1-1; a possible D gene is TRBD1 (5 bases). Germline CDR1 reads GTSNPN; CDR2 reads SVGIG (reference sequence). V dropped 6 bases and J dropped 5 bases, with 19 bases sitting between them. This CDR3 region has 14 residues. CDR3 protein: CACLNPGGRTEAFF. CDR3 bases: TGTGCCTGCCTTAACCCGGGGGGACGTACTGAAGCTTTCTTT.

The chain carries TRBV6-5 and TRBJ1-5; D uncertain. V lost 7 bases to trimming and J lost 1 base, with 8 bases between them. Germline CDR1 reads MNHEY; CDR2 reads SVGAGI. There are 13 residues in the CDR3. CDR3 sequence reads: CASTPGSNQPQHF. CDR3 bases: TGTGCCAGCACTCCCGGGAGCAATCAGCCCCAGCATTTT.

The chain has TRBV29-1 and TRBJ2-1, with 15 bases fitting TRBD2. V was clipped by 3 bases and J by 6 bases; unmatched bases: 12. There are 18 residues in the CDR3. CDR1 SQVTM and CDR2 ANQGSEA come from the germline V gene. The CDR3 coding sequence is TGCAGCGTTGAGAACGACGGGACTAGCGGGAGGCCCCCCAATGAGCAGTTCTTC. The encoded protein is CSVENDGTSGRPPNEQFF.

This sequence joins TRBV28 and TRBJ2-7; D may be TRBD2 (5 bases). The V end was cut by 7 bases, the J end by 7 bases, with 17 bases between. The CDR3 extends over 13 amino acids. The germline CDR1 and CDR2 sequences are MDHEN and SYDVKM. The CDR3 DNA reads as TGTGCCAGCAAGTCCGGGGTGCCACCAGAGCAGTACTTC. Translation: CASKSGVPPEQYF. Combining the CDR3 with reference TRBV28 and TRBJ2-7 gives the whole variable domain DVKVTQSSRYLVKRTGEKVFLECVQDMDHENMFWYRQDPGLGLRLIYFSYDVKMKEKGDIPEGYSVSREKKERFSLILESASTNQTSMYLCASKSGVPPEQYFGPGTRLTVT.

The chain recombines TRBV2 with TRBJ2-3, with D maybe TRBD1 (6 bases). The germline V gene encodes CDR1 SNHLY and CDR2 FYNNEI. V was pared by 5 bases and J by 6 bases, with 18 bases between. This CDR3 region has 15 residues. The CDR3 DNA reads TGTGCCAGCAGTTCTCAGGGGTCCCTGGGGGATACGCAGTATTTT. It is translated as CASSSQGSLGDTQYF.

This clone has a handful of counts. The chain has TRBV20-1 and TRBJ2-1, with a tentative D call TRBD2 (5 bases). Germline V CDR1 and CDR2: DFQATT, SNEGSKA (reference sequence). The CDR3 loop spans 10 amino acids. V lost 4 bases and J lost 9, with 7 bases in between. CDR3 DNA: TGCAGTGCTATCCGGGGTGAGCAGTTCTTC. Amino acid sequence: CSAIRGEQFF.